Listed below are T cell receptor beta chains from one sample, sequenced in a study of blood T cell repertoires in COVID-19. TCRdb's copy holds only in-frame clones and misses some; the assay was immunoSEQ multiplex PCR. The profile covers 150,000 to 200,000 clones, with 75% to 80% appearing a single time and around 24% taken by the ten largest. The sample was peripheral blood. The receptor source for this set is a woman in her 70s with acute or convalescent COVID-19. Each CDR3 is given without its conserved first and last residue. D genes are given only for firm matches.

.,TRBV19,ASSRYQGSAAQH
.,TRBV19,ASSTHADYGYT
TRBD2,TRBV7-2,ASSFIAGLVSTDTQY
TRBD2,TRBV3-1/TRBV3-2,ASSQGNSGRPTDTQY
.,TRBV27,ASSWGQNTGELF
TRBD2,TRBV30,AWSRTSGRTETQY
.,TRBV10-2,ASSESWAYLAKNIQY
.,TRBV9,ASSFRLGVLDEQF
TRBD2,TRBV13,ASSDEATSGRDTQY
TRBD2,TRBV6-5,ASSPSGSYEQF
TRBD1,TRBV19,ASSTVDRVTEAF
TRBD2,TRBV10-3,AISPGTSGYNEQF
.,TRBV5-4,ASSSELAMGSEQY
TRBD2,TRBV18,ASSPRSGTYNEQF
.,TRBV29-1,SVEAGGGQAAF
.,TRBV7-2,ASSLLRGNEQF
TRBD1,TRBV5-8,ASSLALNRGLVEKLF
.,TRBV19,ASSTHTYEQY
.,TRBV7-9,ASKRGPLFYSNQPQH
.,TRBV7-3,ASSLNGGEGGYT
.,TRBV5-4,ASSLAWGDGELF
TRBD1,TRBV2,ASRGGDRAGQPQH
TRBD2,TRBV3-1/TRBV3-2,ASSPGLVGNHEQF
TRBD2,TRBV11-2,ASSPLKQRGPYEQY
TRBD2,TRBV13,ASSLGSAGGYEQF
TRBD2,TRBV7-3,ASSLDPGGNYNEQF
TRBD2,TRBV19,ASSIRGRGDIQY
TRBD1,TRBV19,ASTRTGGVGHYGYT
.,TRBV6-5,ASRSSGVNYGYT
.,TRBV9,ASSVALGNQRSNEQF
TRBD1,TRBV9,ASSVDRSNEKLF
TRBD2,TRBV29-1,SVGSLAGINTGELF
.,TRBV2,ASSVEGQITDTQY
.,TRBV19,ASSIGTGLVGGYT
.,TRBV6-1,ASSEVVQVGGDEQY
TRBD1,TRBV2,ASSKDRTYEQY
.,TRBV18,ASSTSTGQSNQPQH
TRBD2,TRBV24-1,ATSALQREAHNEQF
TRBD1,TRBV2,ASSARPGGNSPLH
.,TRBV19,ASSDKTGRSYEQY
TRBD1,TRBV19,ASSNTGGNSGANVLT
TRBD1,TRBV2,ASSGGQVTGNTIY
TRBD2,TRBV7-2,ASSFVAGGDYEQF
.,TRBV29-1,SVDYFKNTGELF
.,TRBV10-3,AISESSAGNEKLF
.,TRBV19,ASSIAGAPSYEQY
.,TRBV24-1,ATSDSGFSPTDTQY
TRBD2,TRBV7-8,ASSTSGGGPQF
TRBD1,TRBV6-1,ASSEVDRAAF
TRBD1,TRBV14,ASSHPGQGAYEQY
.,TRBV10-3,AISEDSMFGYT
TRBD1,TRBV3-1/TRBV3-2,ASSSPGTGKEGQY
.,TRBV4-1,ASSQLFLQGSNQPQH
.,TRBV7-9,ASSLLDLNEQF
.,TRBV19,ASSNRVRDSPLH